What follows describes a single TCR beta chain. Other DNA variants within this sample encode the same CDR3. TCRdb's table, derived via immunoSEQ multiplex PCR, lists solely in-frame clones and lacks some. The repertoire holds 170,000 or so clones, with 70% to 90% as singletons. The germline CDR1 and CDR2 sequences are SGHTA and FQGTGA. Trimming shortened V by 4 bases and J by 0 bases, and 10 bases separated the two germline ends. The length of the CDR3 is 15 residues. This sample stems from a study of blood T cell repertoires in COVID-19. Sequenced material: peripheral blood. The TCR originated in a man aged 40-55 years with active or convalescent COVID-19. The chain recombines TRBV7-3 with TRBJ2-1, with D perhaps matching TRBD1 (6 bases). CDR3 residues: CASSSDRSSYNEQFF. CDR3 nucleotides: TGTGCCAGCAGCTCGGACAGAAGCTCCTACAATGAGCAGTTCTTC. Using reference TRBV7-3 and TRBJ2-1 for the parts outside the CDR3, the full variable domain is GAGVSQTPSNKVTEKGKYVELRCDPISGHTALYWYRQSLGQGPEFLIYFQGTGAADDSGLPNDRFFAVRPEGSVSTLKIQRTERGDSAVYLCASSSDRSSYNEQFFGPGTRLTVL.